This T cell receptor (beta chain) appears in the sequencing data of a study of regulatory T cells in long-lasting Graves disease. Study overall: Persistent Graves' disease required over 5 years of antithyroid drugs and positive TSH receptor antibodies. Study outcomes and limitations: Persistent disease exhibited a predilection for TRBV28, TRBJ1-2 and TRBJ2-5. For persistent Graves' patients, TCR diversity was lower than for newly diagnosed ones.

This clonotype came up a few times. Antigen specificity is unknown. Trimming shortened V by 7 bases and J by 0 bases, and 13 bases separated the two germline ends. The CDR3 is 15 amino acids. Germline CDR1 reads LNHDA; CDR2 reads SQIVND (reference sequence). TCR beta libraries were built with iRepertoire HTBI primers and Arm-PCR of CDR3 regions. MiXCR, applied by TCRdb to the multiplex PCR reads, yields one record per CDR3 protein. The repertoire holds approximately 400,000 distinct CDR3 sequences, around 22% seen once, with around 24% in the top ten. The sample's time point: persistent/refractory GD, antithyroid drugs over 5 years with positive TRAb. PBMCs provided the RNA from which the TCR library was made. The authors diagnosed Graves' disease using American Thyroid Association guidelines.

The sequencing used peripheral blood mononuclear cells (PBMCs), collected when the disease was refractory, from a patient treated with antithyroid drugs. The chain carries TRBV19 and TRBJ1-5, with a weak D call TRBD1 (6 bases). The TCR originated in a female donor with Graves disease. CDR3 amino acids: CASTQGKNSNQPQHF. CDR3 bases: TGTGCCAGTACCCAGGGGAAAAATAGCAATCAGCCCCAGCATTTT. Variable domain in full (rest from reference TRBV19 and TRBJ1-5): DGGITQSPKYLFRKEGQNVTLSCEQNLNHDAMYWYRQDPGQGLRLIYYSQIVNDFQKGDIAEGYSVSREKKESFPLTVTSAQKNPTAFYLCASTQGKNSNQPQHFGDGTRLSIL.